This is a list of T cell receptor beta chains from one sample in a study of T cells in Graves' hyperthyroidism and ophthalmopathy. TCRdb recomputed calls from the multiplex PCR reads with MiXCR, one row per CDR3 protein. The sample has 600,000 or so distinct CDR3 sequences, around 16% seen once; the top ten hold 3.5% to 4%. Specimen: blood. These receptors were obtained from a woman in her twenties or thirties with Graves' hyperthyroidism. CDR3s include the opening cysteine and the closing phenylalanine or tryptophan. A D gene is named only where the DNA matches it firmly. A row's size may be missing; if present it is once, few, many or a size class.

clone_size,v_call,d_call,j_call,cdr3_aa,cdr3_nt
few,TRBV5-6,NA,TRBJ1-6,CASSFGPRNSPLHF,TGTGCCAGCAGCTTTGGACCTAGGAATTCACCCCTCCACTTT
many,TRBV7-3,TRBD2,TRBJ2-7,CASSPASGISYEQYF,TGTGCCAGCAGCCCTGCTAGCGGAATCTCCTACGAGCAGTACTTC
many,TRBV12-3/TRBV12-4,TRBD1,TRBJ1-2,CASSLRRAGGTGGYTF,TGTGCCAGCAGTTTACGTCGGGCAGGGGGCACAGGTGGCTACACCTTC
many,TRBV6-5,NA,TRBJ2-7,CASSYSSGVYEQYF,TGTGCCAGCAGTTATAGCTCCGGGGTCTACGAGCAGTACTTC
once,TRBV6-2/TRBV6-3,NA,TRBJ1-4,CASSDHRTFEREKLFF,TGTGCCAGCAGTGACCACAGGACATTTGAGCGTGAAAAACTGTTTTTT
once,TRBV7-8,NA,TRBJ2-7,CASSLVPRFVNEQYF,TGTGCCAGCAGCTTAGTGCCTAGGTTCGTCAACGAGCAGTACTTC
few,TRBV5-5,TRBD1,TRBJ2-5,CASSLVDRGSTQYF,TGTGCCAGCAGCTTGGTCGACAGGGGTTCGACCCAGTACTTC
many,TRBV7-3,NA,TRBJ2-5,CASSLGPDPETQYF,TGTGCCAGCAGCTTGGGCCCCGACCCGGAGACCCAGTACTTC
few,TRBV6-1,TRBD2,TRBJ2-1,CASSIQDSGKYNEQFF,TGTGCCAGCAGTATCCAAGATAGCGGGAAGTACAATGAGCAGTTCTTC
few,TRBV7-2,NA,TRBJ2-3,CASSWTDTDTQYF,TGTGCCAGCAGCTGGACAGACACAGATACGCAGTATTTT
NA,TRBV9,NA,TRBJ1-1,CASSETGTPNTEAFF,TGTGCCAGCAGCGAAACCGGGACACCAAACACTGAAGCTTTCTTT
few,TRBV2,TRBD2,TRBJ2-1,CASSEGLASSYNEQFF,TGTGCCAGCAGTGAGGGACTAGCGAGCTCCTACAATGAGCAGTTCTTC
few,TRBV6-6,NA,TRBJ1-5,CASSYSRDGYQPQHF,TGTGCCAGCAGTTACTCGAGAGACGGGTATCAGCCCCAGCATTTT
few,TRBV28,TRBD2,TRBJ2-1,CASSSPSGRAGNEQFF,TGTGCCAGCAGTTCTCCTAGCGGGAGGGCCGGCAATGAGCAGTTCTTC